The clone carrying this TCR beta chain has a handful of counts. The target antigen is unknown. This CDR3 has 15 amino acids. Germline V gene lookup returns CDR1 LNHDA and CDR2 SQIVND (reference sequence). The germline V and J ends were trimmed by 3 bases and 0 bases, with 9 bases remaining between them. These data come from a study of T cells in Graves' hyperthyroidism and ophthalmopathy. Study-level findings and limits: Blood also held most thyroid clonotypes expanded beyond 0.001.

Diagnosis relied on clinical symptoms, serum thyroxine and TRAb, thyroid ultrasound and orbital computed tomography. Amplified TCR beta CDR3 regions came from RNA transcripts. When the TCR CDR3 underwent first-round RT-PCR, the HTBI primer set was used. TCRdb re-derived calls from the multiplex PCR reads in MiXCR, one entry per CDR3 protein. The sample has under 400,000 distinct CDR3 sequences, 25% seen once. This receptor was identified in a man in his fifties or sixties with Graves' hyperthyroidism. The chain couples TRBV19 to TRBJ2-1; D ambiguous. The sample comprised blood. The CDR3 DNA reads TGTGCCAGTAGTATTAGACCGCACTCCTACAATGAGCAGTTCTTC. Encoded protein: CASSIRPHSYNEQFF. Using reference TRBV19 and TRBJ2-1 for the parts outside the CDR3, the full variable domain is DGGITQSPKYLFRKEGQNVTLSCEQNLNHDAMYWYRQDPGQGLRLIYYSQIVNDFQKGDIAEGYSVSREKKESFPLTVTSAQKNPTAFYLCASSIRPHSYNEQFFGPGTRLTVL.